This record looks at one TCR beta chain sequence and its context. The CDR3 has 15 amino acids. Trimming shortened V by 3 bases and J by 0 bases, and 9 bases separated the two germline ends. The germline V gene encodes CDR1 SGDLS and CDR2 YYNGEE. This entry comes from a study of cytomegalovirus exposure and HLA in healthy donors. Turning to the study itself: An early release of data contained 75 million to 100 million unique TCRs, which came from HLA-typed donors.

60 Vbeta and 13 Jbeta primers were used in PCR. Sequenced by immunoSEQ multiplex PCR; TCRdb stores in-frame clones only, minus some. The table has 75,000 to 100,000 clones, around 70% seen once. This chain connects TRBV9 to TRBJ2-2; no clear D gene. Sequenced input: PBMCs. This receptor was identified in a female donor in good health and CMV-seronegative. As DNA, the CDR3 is TGTGCCAGCAGCGCCATGGGCTCGAACACCGGGGAGCTGTTTTTT. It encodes CASSAMGSNTGELFF.